The clone carrying this TCR beta chain has just a few counts. A much more abundant neighbour one base away suggests this may be a read error. The data were obtained in a study of T cells in Graves' hyperthyroidism and ophthalmopathy. Together with thyroid ultrasound, orbital computed tomography, serum thyroxine and TRAb, clinical symptoms were used for diagnoses. PBMCs were derived from under 13 ml fresh peripheral blood. Amplification targeted TCR beta CDR3 regions from RNA transcripts. Primed by the HTBI set, a first-round RT-PCR was run on the TCR CDR3. TCRdb redid the calling of the multiplex PCR reads with MiXCR, one entry per CDR3 protein. The data show nearly 600,000 distinct CDR3 sequences, over 11% seen once. This receptor was obtained from a woman younger than 45 with Graves' hyperthyroidism that later progressed to Graves' ophthalmopathy. Source material: blood.

DNA for the CDR3: TGTGCCAGCAGTACGTCACTAGCGGAATCCTTCTACGAGCAGTACTTC. Its translation: CASSTSLAESFYEQYF. This chain links TRBV12-3 or TRBV12-4 with TRBJ2-7; TRBD2 aligns across 8 bases. Trimming at V came to 5 bases and at J to 3 bases, leaving 12 bases not matched to a gene. This CDR3 comprises 16 residues.